This T cell receptor (beta chain) came from a study of blood T cell repertoires in COVID-19. Study summary: Donors in the United States, Italy and Spain gave samples during acute or convalescent COVID-19. PBMCs, B-cell-depleted T cells, or T cells provided the cDNA or gDNA that made up the material.

Germline lookup yields CDR1 SGHDT and CDR2 YYEEEE. The V end was cut by 2 bases, the J end by 4 bases, with 9 bases between. The CDR3 sequence is 13 residues long. Per the original methods: Reference gene primer amplification gave nucleated cell count estimates. The data were produced by immunoSEQ multiplex PCR, yet TCRdb's version contains in-frame clones alone and is incomplete. From that table come the V and J calls and clone size; the DNA was used to work out D and trimming. This table has about 98,000 clones, almost 80% appearing once. Sequencing was done on a sample of peripheral blood. The sequence was obtained from a man in his 60s with active or convalescent COVID-19. V is TRBV5-6 and J is TRBJ1-2; possibly TRBD1 for D (6 bases). This CDR3 is CASSLQGFYGYTF. The CDR3 bases are TGTGCCAGCAGCTTACAGGGATTCTATGGCTACACCTTC.